This T cell receptor beta chain was sequenced during a study of early T cells in non-severe SARS-CoV-2 infection. Study-level results: VDJdb matching, biased toward anti-spike CD8 responses, missed private and CD4 specificities.

TCRdb analysed the 5' RACE reads with MiXCR anew, one entry per CDR3 protein. This table has some 25,000 distinct CDR3 sequences, roughly 6% appearing once. Germline assignment: CDR1 SNHLY and CDR2 FYNNEI. There are 11 residues in the CDR3. Many counts were recorded for this clonotype. Its antigen is as yet unknown. An end of the junction does not agree with germline; a read error may underlie this. The source material was whole blood. This clonotype was sampled from an adult who was a healthcare worker with PCR-confirmed SARS-CoV-2 infection or an uninfected control (not recorded which). V usage is TRBV2 and J usage is TRBJ1-1; perhaps TRBD1 as D (5 bases). This chain's CDR3 is CASSVRQGRSF. The CDR3 DNA sequence: TGTGCCAGCAGTGTCCGGCAGGGACGGTCCTTT.